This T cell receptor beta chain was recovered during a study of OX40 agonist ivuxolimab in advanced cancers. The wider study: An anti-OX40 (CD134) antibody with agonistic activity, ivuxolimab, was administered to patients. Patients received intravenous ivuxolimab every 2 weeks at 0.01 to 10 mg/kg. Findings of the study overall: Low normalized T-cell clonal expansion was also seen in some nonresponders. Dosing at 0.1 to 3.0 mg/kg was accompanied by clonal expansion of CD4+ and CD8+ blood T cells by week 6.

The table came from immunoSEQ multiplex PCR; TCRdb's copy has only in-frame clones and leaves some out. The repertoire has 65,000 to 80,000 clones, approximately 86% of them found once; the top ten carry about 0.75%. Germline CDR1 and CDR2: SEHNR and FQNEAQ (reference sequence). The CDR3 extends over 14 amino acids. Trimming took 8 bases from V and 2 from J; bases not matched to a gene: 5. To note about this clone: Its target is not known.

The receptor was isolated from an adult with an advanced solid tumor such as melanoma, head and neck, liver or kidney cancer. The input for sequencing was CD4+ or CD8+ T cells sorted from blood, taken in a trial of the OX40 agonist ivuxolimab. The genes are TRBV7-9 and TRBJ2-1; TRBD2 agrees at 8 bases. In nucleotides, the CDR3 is TGTGCCAGCCTAGGCGGGGGGCCCTACAATGAGCAGTTCTTC. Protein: CASLGGGPYNEQFF.